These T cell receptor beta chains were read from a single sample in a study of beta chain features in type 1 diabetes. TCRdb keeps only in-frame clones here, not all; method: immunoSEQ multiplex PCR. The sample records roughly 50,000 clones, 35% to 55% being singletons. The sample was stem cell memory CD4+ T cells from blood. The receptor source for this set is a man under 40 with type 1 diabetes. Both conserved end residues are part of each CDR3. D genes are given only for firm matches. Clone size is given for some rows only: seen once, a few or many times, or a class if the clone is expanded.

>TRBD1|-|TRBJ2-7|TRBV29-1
CSVEVDRDFPTIEQYF
TGCAGCGTTGAAGTGGACAGGGACTTTCCCACGATCGAGCAGTACTTC
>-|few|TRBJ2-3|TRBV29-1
CSVGSATDTQYF
TGCAGCGTTGGAAGCGCCACAGATACGCAGTATTTT
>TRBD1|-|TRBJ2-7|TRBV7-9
CASSSTPGTGVSYEQYF
TGTGCCAGCAGCTCTACACCGGGAACAGGGGTCTCCTACGAGCAGTACTTC
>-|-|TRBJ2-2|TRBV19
CASSMGQNTGELFF
TGTGCCAGTAGTATGGGACAGAACACCGGGGAGCTGTTTTTT
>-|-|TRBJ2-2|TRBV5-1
CASSSNSGELFF
TGCGCCAGCAGCTCCAACTCCGGGGAGCTGTTTTTT
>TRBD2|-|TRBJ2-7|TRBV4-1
CASSQGLAVPYEQYF
TGCGCCAGCAGCCAAGGACTAGCCGTCCCCTACGAGCAGTACTTC
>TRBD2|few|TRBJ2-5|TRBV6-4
CASSDETSGSSNF
TGTGCCAGCAGTGACGAGACTAGCGGGAGCTCCAACTTC
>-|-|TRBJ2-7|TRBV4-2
CASSQDRGNYEQYF
TGTGCCAGCAGCCAAGATCGCGGAAACTACGAGCAGTACTTC
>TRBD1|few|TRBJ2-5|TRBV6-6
CASSFTGGETQYF
TGTGCCAGCAGTTTTACAGGGGGAGAGACCCAGTACTTC
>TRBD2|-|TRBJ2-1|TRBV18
CASSPLAGGYNEQFF
TGTGCCAGCTCACCACTGGCGGGGGGCTACAATGAGCAGTTCTTC
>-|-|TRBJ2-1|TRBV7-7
CASSPGRANYNEQFF
TGTGCCAGCAGCCCCGGAAGAGCGAACTACAATGAGCAGTTCTTC
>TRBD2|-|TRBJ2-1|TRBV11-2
CASSSRLAGVLHEQFF
TGTGCCAGCAGCTCGCGACTAGCGGGAGTCCTCCATGAGCAGTTCTTC
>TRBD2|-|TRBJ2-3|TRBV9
CVSSLTGLAGSDTQYF
TGTGTCAGCAGCCTGACGGGACTAGCGGGGTCAGATACGCAGTATTTT